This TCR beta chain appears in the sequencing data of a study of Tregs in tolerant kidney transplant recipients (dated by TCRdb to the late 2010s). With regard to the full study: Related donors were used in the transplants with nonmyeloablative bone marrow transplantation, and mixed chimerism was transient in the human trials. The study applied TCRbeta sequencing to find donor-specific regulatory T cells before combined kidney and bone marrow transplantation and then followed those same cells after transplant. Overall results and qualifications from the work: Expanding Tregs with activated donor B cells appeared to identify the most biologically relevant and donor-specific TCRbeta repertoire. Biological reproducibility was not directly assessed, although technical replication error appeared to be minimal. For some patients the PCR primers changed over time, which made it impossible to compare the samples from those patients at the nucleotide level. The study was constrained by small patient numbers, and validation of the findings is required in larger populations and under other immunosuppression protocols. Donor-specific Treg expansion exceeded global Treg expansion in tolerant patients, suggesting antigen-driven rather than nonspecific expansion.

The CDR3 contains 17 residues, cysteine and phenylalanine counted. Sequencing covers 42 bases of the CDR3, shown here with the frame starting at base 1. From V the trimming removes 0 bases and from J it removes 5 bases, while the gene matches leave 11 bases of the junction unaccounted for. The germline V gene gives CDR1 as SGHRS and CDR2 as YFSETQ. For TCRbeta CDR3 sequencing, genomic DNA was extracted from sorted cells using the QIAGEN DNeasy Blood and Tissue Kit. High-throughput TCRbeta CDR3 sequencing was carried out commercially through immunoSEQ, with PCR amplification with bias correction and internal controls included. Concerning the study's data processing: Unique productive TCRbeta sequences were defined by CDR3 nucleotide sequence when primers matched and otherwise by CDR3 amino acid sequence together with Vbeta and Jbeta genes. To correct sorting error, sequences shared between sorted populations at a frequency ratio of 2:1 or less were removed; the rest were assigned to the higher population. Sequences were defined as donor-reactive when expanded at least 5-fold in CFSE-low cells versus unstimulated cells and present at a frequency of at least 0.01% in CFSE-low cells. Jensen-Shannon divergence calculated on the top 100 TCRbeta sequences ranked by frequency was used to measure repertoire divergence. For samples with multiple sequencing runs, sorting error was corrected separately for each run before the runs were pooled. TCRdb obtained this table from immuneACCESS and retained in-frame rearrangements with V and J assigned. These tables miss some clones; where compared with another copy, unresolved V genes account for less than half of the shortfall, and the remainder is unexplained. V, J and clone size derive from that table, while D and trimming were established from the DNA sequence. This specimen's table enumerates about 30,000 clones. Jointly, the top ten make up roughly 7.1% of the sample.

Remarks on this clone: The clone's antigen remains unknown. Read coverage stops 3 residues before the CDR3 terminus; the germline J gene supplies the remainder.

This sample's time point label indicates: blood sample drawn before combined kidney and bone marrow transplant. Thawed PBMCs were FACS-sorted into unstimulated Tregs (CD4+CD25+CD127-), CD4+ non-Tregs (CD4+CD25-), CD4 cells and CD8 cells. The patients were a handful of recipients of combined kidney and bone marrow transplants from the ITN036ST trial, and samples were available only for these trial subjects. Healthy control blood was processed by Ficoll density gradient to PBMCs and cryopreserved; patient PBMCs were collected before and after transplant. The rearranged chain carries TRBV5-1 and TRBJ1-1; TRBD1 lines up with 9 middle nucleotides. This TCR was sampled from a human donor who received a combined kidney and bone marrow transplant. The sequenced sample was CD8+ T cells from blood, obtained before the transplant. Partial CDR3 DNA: TGCGCCAGCAGCTTGGCACCGGGACAGGGTTTGTATACTGAA. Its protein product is CASSLAPGQGLYTE. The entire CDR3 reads CASSLAPGQGLYTEAFF.